The 17 T cell receptor beta chains listed next were all sequenced from one sample in a study of cytomegalovirus exposure and HLA in healthy donors. PCR involved 60 Vbeta and 13 Jbeta primers. The protocol was immunoSEQ multiplex PCR, while the TCRdb copy is restricted to in-frame clones and leaves out a portion. The sample records tens of thousands of clones, around 80% being singletons. The sequencing input was PBMCs. These receptors all stem from a man aged 50-60 years in good health and CMV-seropositive.

This chain joins TRBV7-3 and TRBJ2-1; no clear D. The CDR3 extends over 15 amino acids. The V gene's germline CDR1 is SGHTA and CDR2 FQGTGA. Trimming removed 5 bases from V and 9 bases from J, with 20 bases in between. As DNA, the CDR3 is TGTGCCAGCAGCCTTCGGTCATCCAGGTTTGGTGAGCAGTTCTTC. Protein: CASSLRSSRFGEQFF.

Of note for this clone: Germline is not matched at one junction end, which may reflect a read error. The chain has TRBV15 and TRBJ2-5; the D gene is possibly TRBD2 (6 bases). The V gene's germline CDR1 is LNHNV and CDR2 YYDKDF (reference sequence). The CDR3 is 17 residues long. The CDR3 is CLGGHVGEQGGQETQYF. In DNA form, the CDR3 reads TGCCTTGGAGGGCACGTCGGGGAGCAGGGAGGCCAAGAGACCCAGTACTTC.

The rearrangement joins TRBV28 to TRBJ2-7, with TRBD1 matching over 7 bases. CDR1 is MDHEN, CDR2 SYDVKM, per germline. J gave up 4 bases and V 2 bases, and 5 bases lay outside the gene matches. This CDR3 has 14 amino acids. The CDR3 nucleotides are TGTGCCAGCAGTTTAGCCGGGACAGAATACGAGCAGTACTTC. Protein product: CASSLAGTEYEQYF.

The table lists this clone with a few counts. J is TRBJ2-3 and V is TRBV6-1, with TRBD1 identical over 8 bases. The CDR3 contains 15 residues. The V segment lost 1 base and the J segment 1 base; nucleotides outside the gene matches: 1. Germline assignment: CDR1 MNHNS and CDR2 SASEGT. CDR3 sequence reads: CASSEEGQGTDTQYF. CDR3 in DNA: TGTGCCAGCAGTGAAGAGGGACAGGGCACAGATACGCAGTATTTT.

With regard to this clone: The junction departs from the called germline gene at one end, perhaps through a read error. DNA for the CDR3: TGTTCCAGCAGCTTAGCGGGAGACGAGCAGTACTTC. It is translated as CSSSLAGDEQYF. The chain couples TRBV7-9 to TRBJ2-7; 9 bases align to TRBD2. Germline V lookup: CDR1 SEHNR, CDR2 FQNEAQ (reference sequence). This CDR3 spans 12 amino acids.

The chain uses TRBV28 and TRBJ1-4, with 10 nucleotides matching TRBD1. Germline assignment: CDR1 MDHEN and CDR2 SYDVKM. Unmatched junction bases numbered 7, after V lost 10 bases and J lost 8 bases. The CDR3 is 13 residues long. DNA for the CDR3: TGTGCCACCACGGGACAGGGGAGGGAAAAACTGTTTTTT. Amino acids: CATTGQGREKLFF. The full variable domain, its missing parts supplied by reference TRBV28 and TRBJ1-4, is DVKVTQSSRYLVKRTGEKVFLECVQDMDHENMFWYRQDPGLGLRLIYFSYDVKMKEKGDIPEGYSVSREKKERFSLILESASTNQTSMYLCATTGQGREKLFFGSGTQLSVL.

This rearrangement joins TRBV7-8 to TRBJ1-6; perhaps TRBD1 as D (6 bases). The CDR3 spans 14 residues. Per the germline V gene, CDR1 is SGHVS and CDR2 is FQNEAQ. V shed 8 bases and J shed 6 bases, with 14 bases lying between them. CDR3 residues: CASRSTGFNSPLHF. The CDR3, as DNA: TGTGCCAGCCGTTCTACAGGGTTTAATTCACCCCTCCACTTT. Filled out from reference TRBV7-8 and TRBJ1-6, the complete variable domain reads GAGVSQSPRYKVAKRGQDVALRCDPISGHVSLFWYQQALGQGPEFLTYFQNEAQLDKSGLPSDRFFAERPEGSVSTLKIQRTQQEDSAVYLCASRSTGFNSPLHFGNGTRLTVT.

J is TRBJ2-2 and V is TRBV2; 7 nucleotides match TRBD2. V shed 6 bases, J shed 2 bases, and the junction held 3 bases outside the gene matches. This CDR3 spans 14 amino acids. Germline V gene lookup returns CDR1 SNHLY and CDR2 FYNNEI. The CDR3: CASSGLVNTGELFF. The CDR3 coding sequence is TGTGCCAGCAGCGGACTAGTCAACACCGGGGAGCTGTTTTTT.

This clone was recorded only once. This chain joins TRBV2 and TRBJ2-3, with 8 bases that match TRBD1. The CDR3 is 14 amino acids. V shed 6 bases and J 2 bases; nucleotides not matched to a gene: 4. Per the germline V gene, CDR1 is SNHLY and CDR2 is FYNNEI. The chain's CDR3 is CASRRDRTTDTQYF. The CDR3 DNA reads as TGTGCCAGCAGAAGGGACAGGACCACAGATACGCAGTATTTT. Together with reference TRBV2 and TRBJ2-3, the CDR3 gives the full variable domain: EPEVTQTPSHQVTQMGQEVILRCVPISNHLYFYWYRQILGQKVEFLVSFYNNEISEKSEIFDDQFSVERPDGSNFTLKIRSTKLEDSAMYFCASRRDRTTDTQYFGPGTRLTVL.

This clone appeared a few times. The V call is TRBV28, the J call TRBJ1-2; tentatively, D is TRBD1 (5 bases). Germline CDR1 MDHEN, CDR2 SYDVKM. The CDR3 has 14 amino acids. V lost 1 base to trimming and J lost 8 bases, with 14 bases between them. CDR3 protein: CASSLSGVERGYTF. DNA for the CDR3: TGTGCCAGCAGTTTATCGGGGGTGGAGAGGGGCTACACCTTC.

The chain recombines TRBV19 with TRBJ1-1; 10 bases match TRBD1. This CDR3 has 13 residues. Germline V gene data show CDR1 as LNHDA and CDR2 as SQIVND (reference sequence). V dropped 8 bases and J dropped 4; count of bases not matched to a gene: 4. This CDR3 is CASGDRGGTEAFF. Written as DNA, the CDR3 is TGTGCCAGTGGGGACAGGGGAGGCACTGAAGCTTTCTTT.

This clone is medium-sized (0.01 to 0.1%) by share. The chain carries TRBV6-1 and TRBJ1-4; D remains unclear. CDR1 is MNHNS and CDR2 is SASEGT in the germline V gene. There are 14 residues in the CDR3. V was clipped by 6 bases and J by 8 bases, with 16 bases between them. CDR3 in amino acids: CASRELWSGEKLFF. In DNA, the CDR3 is TGTGCCAGCAGGGAACTATGGTCGGGAGAAAAACTGTTTTTT.

The rearrangement links TRBV11-2 to TRBJ2-1; 8 nucleotides agree with TRBD1. V dropped 4 bases and J dropped 4; count of bases not matched to a gene: 6. Germline lookup yields CDR1 SGHAT and CDR2 FQNNGV. The CDR3 spans 15 residues. CDR3 protein: CASSSGQGLYNEQFF. The CDR3 nucleotides read TGTGCCAGCAGCTCAGGACAGGGTTTATACAATGAGCAGTTCTTC.

This chain uses TRBV29-1 with TRBJ2-7; a weak D match, TRBD2 (6 bases). Germline CDR1 and CDR2: SQVTM and ANQGSEA. V was cut by 8 bases and J by 1 base, with 15 bases left in between. The CDR3 is 13 residues long. CDR3 bases: TGCAGCTTCCGCACGGGGGAATCCTACGAGCAGTACTTC. The encoded protein is CSFRTGESYEQYF.

The chain is built from TRBV5-6 and TRBJ1-1; no firm D call. Trimming took 4 bases from V and 1 from J, leaving 11 bases between them. The CDR3 sequence is 14 residues long. CDR1 and CDR2 from the germline V gene are SGHDT and YYEEEE. In DNA form, the CDR3 reads TGTGCCAGCAGCCCGCGGGGTGGGAACACTGAAGCTTTCTTT. Its protein product is CASSPRGGNTEAFF.

This clone was seen a single time. The chain uses TRBV7-3 and TRBJ2-7; 7 nucleotides agree with TRBD1. The CDR3 totals 14 residues. Losses at the gene ends were 8 bases for V and 5 bases for J; bases not matched to a gene: 12. The germline V gene encodes CDR1 SGHTA and CDR2 FQGTGA. The CDR3 region has the DNA TGTGCCAGCGATTTACTGACAGGGAAAAACGAGCAGTACTTC. Residues: CASDLLTGKNEQYF.

V gene TRBV5-4 combines with J gene TRBJ1-1; possibly TRBD1 for D (5 bases). The V and J ends lost 4 bases and 0 bases respectively, with 22 bases between them. This CDR3 is built from 18 residues. Per germline, CDR1 SGHNT and CDR2 YYREEE (reference sequence). The CDR3 here is CASSGERRGIGMNTEAFF. As DNA, the CDR3 is TGTGCCAGCAGCGGGGAGAGGCGGGGGATCGGAATGAACACTGAAGCTTTCTTT.